The source of this T cell receptor beta chain is a study of identical twins. Study-level findings and limits: Models predicted less out-of-frame TCR alpha sharing in monozygotic twins than was found.

A universal primer site was added by template switching, and unique molecular identifiers were carried by the cDNA. TCRdb used MiXCR to reprocess the 5' RACE reads, holding one entry per CDR3 protein. The table records some 1,600,000 distinct CDR3 sequences, roughly 35% of them present only once. With respect to this clonotype: The antigen is unknown.

The CDR3 spans 16 residues. V lost 3 bases and J lost 5; bases outside the gene matches: 8. Specimen: cord blood. The receptor was derived from a newborn girl in good health. The chain uses TRBV12-3 or TRBV12-4 and TRBJ2-1; 9 bases fit TRBD2. In DNA, the CDR3 is TGTGCCAGCAGTTTTGTCTTAAGCGGGGGGCACAATGAGCAGTTCTTC. It encodes CASSFVLSGGHNEQFF.